What follows are 19 T cell receptor beta chains derived from one specimen sequenced in a study of CD8+ T cells in alopecia areata. Sequencing used cDNA as its template, made by extracting RNA and reverse transcribing it. Clones were sequenced by immunoSEQ multiplex PCR, and TCRdb holds only the in-frame ones, with some missing. This sample yields 150,000 to 200,000 clones, of which about three fifths are seen a single time; approximately 1.4% belongs to the top ten. The sample's treatment: oral pan-JAK inhibitor, 5-10 mg twice daily. The material was CD4+ T cells sorted from blood, obtained around week 47, from a patient treated with tofacitinib. The receptor set was obtained from a human donor with alopecia areata.

The rearrangement links TRBV4-3 to TRBJ2-1; D unclear. Trimming took off 8 bases at V and 0 bases at J, with 8 bases between the two ends. The V gene's germline CDR1 is LGHNA and CDR2 YSLEER. This CDR3 is 13 amino acids long. This chain's CDR3 is CASGSSSYNEQFF. The DNA of the CDR3 is TGCGCCAGCGGGTCTAGCTCCTACAATGAGCAGTTCTTC.

The CDR3 region has the DNA TGTGCCAGTAGTATCGTACAGGGGGCGGTCGGAACTGAAGCTTTCTTT. Encoded protein: CASSIVQGAVGTEAFF. The rearrangement uses TRBV19 and TRBJ1-1, with TRBD1 matching over 9 bases. This CDR3 spans 16 amino acids. The trim removed 3 bases at V and 5 bases at J, leaving 10 bases unmatched. Germline CDR1 reads LNHDA; CDR2 reads SQIVND (reference sequence).

With regard to this clone: The junction departs from the called germline gene at one end, perhaps through a read error. V and J are TRBV2 and TRBJ1-2, with 7 bases lining up with TRBD1. In germline, CDR1 is SNHLY, CDR2 FYNNEI. This CDR3 has 10 residues. The DNA of the CDR3 is TGTGCCAGCAGTTATGGACAGGCCCTCTTC. It translates to CASSYGQALF. The full variable domain, with the rest looked up from reference TRBV2 and TRBJ1-2, is EPEVTQTPSHQVTQMGQEVILRCVPISNHLYFYWYRQILGQKVEFLVSFYNNEISEKSEIFDDQFSVERPDGSNFTLKIRSTKLEDSAMYFCASSYGQALFGSGTRLTVV.

The gene calls are TRBV29-1 and TRBJ2-7, with a tentative D call TRBD1 (5 bases). The CDR3 covers 13 residues. Germline CDR1 SQVTM, CDR2 ANQGSEA. Trimming stripped 7 bases from V and 0 bases from J, with 13 bases between. CDR3 bases: TGCAGCGCCCTGGGGCGGAGCTCCTACGAGCAGTACTTC. It codes for CSALGRSSYEQYF.

This clone turned up a few times. The chain links TRBV2 to TRBJ2-1; 8 nucleotides agree with TRBD1. Losses at the gene ends were 5 bases for V and 4 bases for J; bases not matched to a gene: 7. This CDR3 is 15 amino acids long. The germline V gene encodes CDR1 SNHLY and CDR2 FYNNEI. The CDR3 DNA reads as TGTGCCAGCAGTCAACCGGGACAGGTGTACAATGAGCAGTTCTTC. This translates into CASSQPGQVYNEQFF. Together with reference TRBV2 and TRBJ2-1, the CDR3 gives the full variable domain: EPEVTQTPSHQVTQMGQEVILRCVPISNHLYFYWYRQILGQKVEFLVSFYNNEISEKSEIFDDQFSVERPDGSNFTLKIRSTKLEDSAMYFCASSQPGQVYNEQFFGPGTRLTVL.

This clone was counted only a few times. The genes are TRBV7-9 and TRBJ1-5; TRBD1 aligns across 7 bases. Germline V gene data show CDR1 as SEHNR and CDR2 as FQNEAQ (reference sequence). There are 15 residues in the CDR3. With V trimmed by 1 base and J by 4 bases, 4 bases remained unmatched. CDR3 coding DNA: TGTGCCAGCAGCTTAGACAGGGGCCGAAATCAGCCCCAGCATTTT. It yields the protein CASSLDRGRNQPQHF.

The CDR3 nucleotides are TGTGCCAGCAGCTTGGACAGGGTCGGATATGGGACTGAAGCTTTCTTT. This encodes CASSLDRVGYGTEAFF. V and J are TRBV7-9 and TRBJ1-1; TRBD1 matches 8 bases. The CDR3 has 16 amino acids. V lost 3 bases to trimming and J lost 5 bases; unmatched junction nucleotides: 11. Germline loops: CDR1 SEHNR, CDR2 FQNEAQ (reference sequence).

This clone was counted at least ten times. V usage is TRBV6-1 and J usage is TRBJ2-5; 8 nucleotides line up with TRBD1. This CDR3 has 12 residues. J was trimmed by 6 bases and V by 6 bases; bases with no gene match: 3. The V gene's germline CDR1 is MNHNS and CDR2 SASEGT. CDR3 nucleotide sequence: TGTGCCAGCAGCCAGGGGGCGAAGACCCAGTACTTC. Translation: CASSQGAKTQYF.

The chain joins TRBV29-1 to TRBJ1-1; 11 bases map to TRBD1. CDR3 size: 14 residues. Per germline, CDR1 SQVTM and CDR2 ANQGSEA. The V gene end was trimmed by 7 bases and the J gene end by 5 bases; junction bases not matched to a gene: 9. The CDR3 here is CSAHRTGGRTEAFF. The CDR3 DNA reads as TGCAGCGCCCATAGGACAGGGGGCAGGACTGAAGCTTTCTTT.

This chain links TRBV29-1 with TRBJ2-2; 12 bases match TRBD1. Germline loops: CDR1 SQVTM, CDR2 ANQGSEA. V lost 6 bases to trimming and J lost 6 bases; unmatched junction nucleotides: 5. The CDR3 loop spans 14 amino acids. DNA of the CDR3: TGCAGCGTGATGGGACAGGGGGCCGCCGGGGAGCTGTTTTTT. Protein product: CSVMGQGAAGELFF.

This clone came up a few times. The V and J genes are TRBV15 and TRBJ2-5; D is possibly TRBD1 or TRBD2 (5 bases each). This CDR3 region has 16 residues. CDR1 LNHNV and CDR2 YYDKDF come from the germline V gene (reference sequence). V lost 3 bases, J lost 1 base, and 15 bases lay in between. The CDR3 DNA reads TGTGCCACCAGCAGGGATGGGGGTGACGGCCAAGAGACCCAGTACTTC. This sequence encodes CATSRDGGDGQETQYF.

The chain employs TRBV13 and TRBJ2-5; 8 positions match TRBD1. The CDR3 is 15 amino acids. V gave up 2 bases and J gave up 5 bases; unmatched junction bases: 7. CDR1 and CDR2 (germline): PRHDT, FYEKMQ (reference sequence). The CDR3: CASSLTTGQGETQYF. The CDR3 region has the DNA TGTGCCAGCAGCTTAACCACAGGACAGGGCGAGACCCAGTACTTC.

The chain joins TRBV4-2 to TRBJ2-7, with 7 bases fitting TRBD1. CDR1 and CDR2 from the germline V gene are LGHNA and YNFKEQ. The CDR3 runs to 13 residues. Trimming cost V 5 bases and J 5 bases; bases outside gene matches: 6. The CDR3 loop is CASSLQGTDEQYF. The CDR3, as DNA: TGTGCCAGCAGCTTACAGGGGACGGACGAGCAGTACTTC.

The chain uses TRBV5-1 and TRBJ2-1; 7 bases fit TRBD2. After removal of 4 bases from V and 8 bases from J, the junction contained 6 bases not matched to a gene. The CDR3 covers 13 residues. CDR1 is SGHRS and CDR2 is YFSETQ in the germline V gene. Written as DNA, the CDR3 is TGCGCCAGCAGCCAACAGGCGGGAGATGAGCAGTTCTTC. Translation gives CASSQQAGDEQFF.

The rearrangement links TRBV4-3 to TRBJ2-4; D may be TRBD1 (6 bases). In germline, CDR1 is LGHNA, CDR2 YSLEER. Trimming removed 2 bases at V and 6 bases at J, with 14 bases between. The CDR3 consists of 15 residues. CDR3: CASSQRHRGGNIQYF. The CDR3 coding sequence is TGCGCCAGCAGCCAACGCCATAGAGGGGGAAACATTCAGTACTTC.

The chain couples TRBV29-1 to TRBJ2-4; 9 positions agree with TRBD1. The CDR3 has 16 residues. CDR1 is SQVTM, CDR2 ANQGSEA, per germline. Unmatched junction bases numbered 11, after V lost 6 bases and J lost 2 bases. The CDR3 region has the DNA TGCAGCGTCCGGGACAGGGACCGACTGACCAAAAACATTCAGTACTTC. It codes for CSVRDRDRLTKNIQYF.

V and J are TRBV5-1 and TRBJ2-2; 8 bases map to TRBD2. With 4 bases clipped from V and 5 bases from J, the junction kept 7 bases outside the gene matches. Germline V CDR1 and CDR2: SGHRS, YFSETQ. The CDR3 is 15 amino acids. CDR3 sequence reads: CASSRSGGETGELFF. The CDR3 bases are TGCGCCAGCAGCAGAAGCGGGGGAGAGACCGGGGAGCTGTTTTTT.

J is TRBJ1-2 and V is TRBV30; D unclear. This CDR3 is 13 amino acids long. Germline values: CDR1 GTSNPN, CDR2 SVGIG (reference sequence). V lost 4 bases to trimming and J lost 7 bases, with 16 bases between them. The CDR3 sequence: CAWTREAGRGYTF. DNA of the CDR3: TGTGCCTGGACCCGCGAGGCAGGCCGTGGCTACACCTTC.

The chain combines TRBV4-3 with TRBJ1-5; D is unclear. Trimming removed 0 bases from V and 4 bases from J, with 10 bases in between. CDR1 and CDR2 (germline): LGHNA, YSLEER. The CDR3 contains 15 residues. The CDR3 DNA reads TGCGCCAGCAGCCAAGAGGCAGGCCCTAATCAGCCCCAGCATTTT. Residues: CASSQEAGPNQPQHF.